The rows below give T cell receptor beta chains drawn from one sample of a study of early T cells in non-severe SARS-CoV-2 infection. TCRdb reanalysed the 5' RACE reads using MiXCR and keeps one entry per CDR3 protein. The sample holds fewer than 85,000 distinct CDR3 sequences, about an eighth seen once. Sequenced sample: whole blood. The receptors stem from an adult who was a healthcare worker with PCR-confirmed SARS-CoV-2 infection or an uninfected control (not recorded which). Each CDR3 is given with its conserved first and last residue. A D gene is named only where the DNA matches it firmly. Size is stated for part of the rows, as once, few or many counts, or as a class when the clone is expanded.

CASSPELTEAFF	TGTGCCAGCAGCCCCGAACTCACTGAAGCTTTCTTT	.	TRBV11-2	TRBJ1-1	many
CASSQVAASGDLEQYF	TGCGCCAGCAGCCAAGTTGCGGCTAGCGGGGATCTCGAGCAGTACTTC	TRBD2	TRBV4-3	TRBJ2-7	.
CASSGRGAFREQFF	TGTGCCAGCAGCGGTAGGGGGGCATTTCGTGAGCAGTTCTTC	.	TRBV7-2	TRBJ2-1	many
CSAEPLNYGYTF	TGCAGCGCGGAACCATTAAACTATGGCTACACCTTC	.	TRBV29-1	TRBJ1-2	many
CASSHLQGTGELFF	TGCGCCAGCAGCCACCTACAGGGGACCGGGGAGCTGTTTTTT	TRBD1	TRBV4-3	TRBJ2-2	.
CASSFQGLGTEAFF	TGCGCCAGCAGCTTCCAGGGTTTGGGCACTGAAGCTTTCTTT	.	TRBV5-1	TRBJ1-1	few
CSARDPLAPGTDTQYF	TGCAGTGCTAGAGACCCCCTAGCGCCTGGAACAGATACGCAGTATTTT	.	TRBV20-1	TRBJ2-3	once
CASSESPFYEQYF	TGCGCCAGCAGTGAGTCACCTTTCTACGAGCAGTACTTC	.	TRBV10-2	TRBJ2-7	.
CARSLVAGDSDTGELFF	TGTGCCAGAAGCTTGGTTGCGGGGGACTCTGACACCGGGGAGCTGTTTTTT	TRBD2	TRBV5-3	TRBJ2-2	.
CASSLTAGVPTGELFF	TGCGCCAGCAGCTTGACCGCGGGGGTTCCCACCGGGGAGCTGTTTTTT	TRBD2	TRBV5-1	TRBJ2-2	.
CASRARADYTF	TGTGCCAGCAGGGCGCGGGCAGACTACACCTTC	.	TRBV2	TRBJ1-2	many
CSSSEPGGYTF	TGCAGCTCCTCGGAGCCGGGTGGCTACACCTTC	.	TRBV29-1	TRBJ1-2	.
CASSPTPNTGELFF	TGTGCCAGCAGCCCTACTCCGAACACCGGGGAGCTGTTTTTT	.	TRBV3-1	TRBJ2-2	once
CASSIGGGAGNEQFF	TGTGCCAGTAGTATAGGCGGGGGGGCCGGCAATGAGCAGTTCTTC	TRBD2	TRBV19	TRBJ2-1	.
CAISYDRGDGYTF	TGTGCCATCAGTTACGACAGGGGGGATGGCTACACCTTC	TRBD1	TRBV10-3	TRBJ1-2	.
CASKTPHGVYNEQFF	TGTGCCAGCAAGACCCCCCACGGGGTTTACAATGAGCAGTTCTTC	.	TRBV12-3/TRBV12-4	TRBJ2-1	.
CASSPTSGKSSYNEQFF	TGTGCCAGCAGTCCGACTAGCGGCAAAAGCTCCTACAATGAGCAGTTCTTC	TRBD2	TRBV12-3/TRBV12-4	TRBJ2-1	.
CASSLRPQGTGELFF	TGTGCCAGCAGCTTAAGGCCTCAGGGGACCGGGGAGCTGTTTTTT	.	TRBV7-3	TRBJ2-2	.
CASSWGVLATTDTQYF	TGTGCCAGCAGTTGGGGTGTTCTAGCGACAACAGATACGCAGTATTTT	.	TRBV12-3/TRBV12-4	TRBJ2-3	few
CASSPGVSEAFF	TGTGCCAGCAGCCCGGGAGTCTCTGAAGCTTTCTTT	.	TRBV6-2/TRBV6-3	TRBJ1-1	.
CSARASYEQYF	TGCAGTGCTAGAGCGAGCTACGAGCAGTACTTC	.	TRBV20-1	TRBJ2-7	few
CASRAGQGIDTQYF	TGTGCCAGCAGAGCGGGACAGGGGATTGATACGCAGTATTTT	TRBD1	TRBV7-2	TRBJ2-3	many
CASSPSGGAYNSPLHF	TGTGCCAGCTCACCAAGTGGGGGGGCCTATAATTCACCCCTCCACTTT	.	TRBV18	TRBJ1-6	.
CASGLAGGPFEQFF	TGTGCCAGCGGATTAGCGGGGGGGCCGTTTGAGCAGTTCTTC	TRBD2	TRBV6-5	TRBJ2-1	.
CASSQEISYEQYF	TGTGCCAGCAGCCAAGAGATAAGCTACGAGCAGTACTTC	.	TRBV3-1	TRBJ2-7	.
CASSQDRSGDEKLFF	TGCGCCAGCAGCCAAGATCGGTCGGGAGATGAAAAACTGTTTTTT	.	TRBV4-3	TRBJ1-4	many
CASQWGQAVGGELFF	TGTGCCAGCCAGTGGGGACAGGCCGTCGGCGGGGAGCTGTTTTTT	TRBD1	TRBV5-6	TRBJ2-2	many
CATSRRFEQYF	TGTGCCACCAGCAGGAGGTTCGAGCAGTACTTC	.	TRBV28	TRBJ2-7	few
CSASRRGTEAFF	TGCAGTGCTAGCAGGCGGGGCACTGAAGCTTTCTTT	.	TRBV20-1	TRBJ1-1	.
CSVEETGRAEQFF	TGCAGCGTTGAAGAGACAGGGCGAGCGGAGCAGTTCTTC	TRBD1	TRBV29-1	TRBJ2-1	many
CASGPGNSPLHF	TGTGCCAGCGGGCCGGGGAATTCACCCCTCCACTTT	.	TRBV7-9	TRBJ1-6	many
CASSVLSRTGTYEQYF	TGTGCCAGCAGCGTTCTTTCTCGTACAGGAACCTACGAGCAGTACTTC	.	TRBV9	TRBJ2-7	many
CASSNQRYEQFF	TGTGCCAGCAGCAATCAGCGGTATGAGCAGTTCTTC	.	TRBV7-2	TRBJ2-1	many
CASPGGGNIQYF	TGTGCCTCTCCAGGGGGAGGAAACATTCAGTACTTC	.	TRBV10-3	TRBJ2-4	few
CAWTQSPANYGYTF	TGTGCCTGGACCCAATCCCCAGCTAACTATGGCTACACCTTC	.	TRBV30	TRBJ1-2	.
CASSLTPQETQYF	TGTGCCAGCAGCTTGACGCCCCAAGAGACCCAGTACTTC	.	TRBV7-2	TRBJ2-5	many
CSASSLGNEQFF	TGCAGTGCTAGTTCCCTGGGCAATGAGCAGTTCTTC	.	TRBV20-1	TRBJ2-1	many
CASSSPGRLMNTEAFF	TGTGCCAGCAGCTCACCAGGGAGGCTCATGAACACTGAAGCTTTCTTT	.	TRBV3-1	TRBJ1-1	few
CASSYSPGNEQYF	TGTGCCAGCAGTTACAGCCCAGGGAACGAGCAGTACTTC	.	TRBV6-5	TRBJ2-7	.
CASITGGLTEAFF	TGCGCCAGCATTACAGGGGGCTTAACTGAAGCTTTCTTT	TRBD1	TRBV10-2	TRBJ1-1	.
CASSWDSNTEAFF	TGTGCCAGCAGTTGGGACAGTAACACTGAAGCTTTCTTT	TRBD1	TRBV9	TRBJ1-1	.
CASSLEAGPAYEQYF	TGTGCCAGCAGCTTAGAAGCAGGACCTGCTTACGAGCAGTACTTC	.	TRBV7-2	TRBJ2-7	few
CASSPRYGSDTQYF	TGTGCCAGCAGTCCCCGATACGGTTCAGATACGCAGTATTTT	.	TRBV12-3/TRBV12-4	TRBJ2-3	many
CASSEVGEQYF	TGCGCCAGCAGTGAGGTTGGGGAGCAGTACTTC	.	TRBV10-2	TRBJ2-7	few
CASSLLAGADEQYF	TGTGCCAGCAGTCTCCTGGCGGGGGCGGACGAGCAGTACTTC	.	TRBV9	TRBJ2-7	.
CASSYLPLESTGELFF	TGTGCCAGCAGTTATCTACCGCTTGAGAGCACCGGGGAGCTGTTTTTT	.	TRBV6-5	TRBJ2-2	few
CSARIRTGSLAEAFF	TGCAGTGCTAGGATCAGGACAGGGAGTTTGGCTGAAGCTTTCTTT	TRBD1	TRBV20-1	TRBJ1-1	many
CASRERTMATEAFF	TGTGCCAGCAGGGAACGTACAATGGCCACTGAAGCTTTCTTT	.	TRBV2	TRBJ1-1	.
CSVDGRNQETQYF	TGCAGCGTTGACGGGCGGAACCAAGAGACCCAGTACTTC	.	TRBV29-1	TRBJ2-5	few
CASSHWQGGEEKLFF	TGTGCCAGCAGCCATTGGCAGGGTGGGGAGGAAAAACTGTTTTTT	.	TRBV7-9	TRBJ1-4	.
CASCELRNTGELFF	TGTGCCAGCTGCGAGCTCCGGAACACCGGGGAGCTGTTTTTT	.	TRBV2	TRBJ2-2	.
CSFYSGGSTGELFF	TGCAGCTTCTATTCGGGGGGCAGCACCGGGGAGCTGTTTTTT	.	TRBV29-1	TRBJ2-2	.
CSGFDGELFF	TGCAGCGGATTTGACGGGGAGCTGTTTTTT	.	TRBV29-1	TRBJ2-2	.
CASSYATSTDTQYF	TGTGCCAGCAGTTACGCGACTAGCACAGATACGCAGTATTTT	.	TRBV6-5	TRBJ2-3	.
CSARPPSAYEQYF	TGCAGTGCTAGGCCTCCATCGGCCTACGAGCAGTACTTC	.	TRBV20-1	TRBJ2-7	many
CASSQASGGHTGELFF	TGCGCCAGCAGCCAAGCTAGCGGGGGCCACACCGGGGAGCTGTTTTTT	TRBD2	TRBV4-1	TRBJ2-2	few
CASRRAGTDTQYF	TGTGCCAGCAGAAGAGCGGGCACAGATACGCAGTATTTT	.	TRBV11-1	TRBJ2-3	.
CASSGTGSTGELFF	TGTGCCAGCAGCGGGACAGGGAGCACCGGGGAGCTGTTTTTT	TRBD1	TRBV6-4	TRBJ2-2	many
CASSSPGRSGELFF	TGTGCCAGCAGCTCGCCCGGACGGTCGGGGGAGCTGTTTTTT	.	TRBV7-3	TRBJ2-2	many
CASSLVTAGTSGYEQYF	TGTGCCAGCAGCTTAGTAACAGCCGGGACTAGCGGTTACGAGCAGTACTTC	TRBD2	TRBV7-6	TRBJ2-7	many